The sequence of this T cell receptor (beta chain) was determined in a study of memory CD4+ T cells and cytomegalovirus serostatus. The study's findings and limits: The CMV-associated TCR signature appears largely within the CD4+ memory repertoire.

The germline gives CDR1 MDHEN, CDR2 SYDVKM. The germline V and J ends were trimmed by 5 bases and 4 bases, with 17 bases remaining between them. The CDR3 spans 16 residues. About this clone: The antigen is not known.

Sequenced by immunoSEQ multiplex PCR; TCRdb stores in-frame clones only, minus some. The data hold some 66,000 clones, with about 70% observed a single time. The sort gate was single viable CD3+CD4+CD8-CD45RO+ cells for memory CD4+ T cells. Positive selection with CD4 microbeads enriched total CD4+ T cells. The source is an adult in good health and CMV-seropositive. The specimen sequenced was memory CD4+ T cells from blood. The chain combines TRBV28 with TRBJ2-2, with D possibly TRBD2 on 8 matching bases. CDR3 DNA sequence: TGTGCCAGCAGTACCTCCGGGAGGGGGCGCACCGGGGAGCTGTTTTTT. This translates into CASSTSGRGRTGELFF.